The 17 T cell receptor beta chains below come from one sample, sequenced in a study of cytomegalovirus exposure and HLA in healthy donors (TCRdb year 2017). Receptors were amplified or captured by the immunoSEQ multiplex PCR assay. In TCRdb, the immuneACCESS table is reduced to in-frame sequences with V and J assigned. These tables do not hold every clone; where another copy was compared, an unresolved V gene accounts for under half, and the others remain unexplained. This sample lists 75,000 to 85,000 clones; roughly 93% were detected once. The ten most abundant clones make up 2.1% of the sample. Input material: PBMCs. These receptors all stem from a man in his thirties or forties in good health and CMV-seronegative.

The chain uses TRBV27 and TRBJ2-2, with a possible D match to TRBD1 (6 bases). The V gene lost 5 bases and the J gene lost 5 bases, with 15 bases spanning the gap. The CDR3 has 15 amino acids. Germline V gene data show CDR1 as MNHEY and CDR2 as SMNVEV (reference sequence). The CDR3 sequence is CASSLTWGRTGELFF. For the CDR3, the DNA is TGTGCCAGCAGTCTGACTTGGGGGCGGACCGGGGAGCTGTTTTTT.

The chain joins TRBV21-1 to TRBJ2-7; TRBD1, the table's D call, was not compared with the DNA. TRBV21-1 is a recognized pseudogene. The CDR3 contains 17 residues. CDR3 region: CASSNTRFRGTPYEQYF. CDR3 nucleotide sequence: TGTGCCAGCAGCAATACGAGATTTAGGGGGACACCATACGAGCAGTACTTC.

The chain uses TRBV14 and TRBJ2-7; D gene ambiguous. V was clipped by 5 bases and J by 0 bases, with 5 bases between them. CDR3 length: 12 residues. Looked up from germline, CDR1 is SGHDN and CDR2 is FVKESK. CDR3 bases: TGTGCCAGCAGCTCGGTCTCCTACGAGCAGTACTTC. Translation gives CASSSVSYEQYF.

V is TRBV5-1 and J is TRBJ2-2; no firm D call. From germline, CDR1 is SGHRS and CDR2 YFSETQ. The V end was cut by 4 bases, the J end by 3 bases, with 13 bases between. The CDR3 totals 15 residues. Written as DNA, the CDR3 is TGCGCCAGCAGCCCTTCCGCGGTGGACACCGGGGAGCTGTTTTTT. Amino acids: CASSPSAVDTGELFF.

This chain uses TRBV28 with TRBJ2-6; no firm D call. The germline V gene has CDR1 MDHEN and CDR2 SYDVKM. This CDR3 has 13 amino acids. Trimming stripped 7 bases from V and 1 base from J, with 5 bases between. The CDR3: CASTKSGANVLTF. The CDR3 coding sequence is TGTGCCAGCACCAAATCTGGGGCCAACGTCCTGACTTTC.

This clone has a single count. The chain has TRBV6-5 and TRBJ1-4; the match to TRBD1 covers 7 bases. V shed 2 bases and J 7 bases; nucleotides not matched to a gene: 7. From germline, CDR1 is MNHEY and CDR2 SVGAGI. CDR3 length equals 15 residues. CDR3 coding DNA: TGTGCCAGCAGTTACGAGGGGGCCGGTGTTGAAAAACTGTTTTTT. It translates to CASSYEGAGVEKLFF.

The rearrangement uses TRBV6-1 and TRBJ1-1, with TRBD1 matching over 9 bases. V trimming: 2 bases; J trimming: 6 bases; junction bases outside the gene matches: 7. There are 15 residues in the CDR3. CDR1 and CDR2 from the germline V gene are MNHNS and SASEGT. The CDR3 DNA is TGTGCCAGCAGTGAACGAGGGGGACAGGGTTCTGAAGCTTTCTTT. Its protein is CASSERGGQGSEAFF.

The chain couples TRBV6-1 to TRBJ2-3; TRBD2 agrees at 7 bases. This CDR3 contains 13 residues. The ends lost 5 bases at V and 3 bases at J; junction bases unmatched: 2. Germline-derived CDR1 and CDR2 are MNHNS and SASEGT. The CDR3 reads CASSRAGTDTQYF. CDR3 in DNA: TGTGCCAGCAGTCGAGCGGGAACAGATACGCAGTATTTT.

As regards this clone: One end of the junction varies from germline; a read error may be responsible. The rearrangement links TRBV7-7 to TRBJ2-2, with D maybe TRBD2 (6 bases). The CDR3 has 13 amino acids. Per the germline V gene, CDR1 is SSHAT and CDR2 is FNYEAQ (reference sequence). Here the CDR3 DNA reads TGTGCTAGCAGCCCCGGGGGCACCGGGGAGCTGTTTTTT. This sequence encodes CASSPGGTGELFF.

V and J are TRBV10-3 and TRBJ1-1, with D possibly matching TRBD1 (5 bases). This CDR3 spans 13 amino acids. Germline V gene data show CDR1 as ENHRY and CDR2 as SYGVKD. Trimming stripped 4 bases from V and 3 bases from J, with 9 bases between. CDR3 nucleotides: TGTGCCATCAGTGCCGACAGAGACACTGAAGCTTTCTTT. Its translation: CAISADRDTEAFF.

This chain connects TRBV27 to TRBJ2-3, with 7 positions matching TRBD2. Germline CDR1 is MNHEY and CDR2 is SMNVEV (reference sequence). The trim removed 8 bases at V and 6 bases at J, leaving 8 bases unmatched. The CDR3 runs 13 residues. The CDR3 reads CASRLWDYDTQYF. The CDR3 coding sequence is TGTGCCAGCCGGCTCTGGGACTACGATACGCAGTATTTT.

This rearrangement joins TRBV4-2 to TRBJ2-3; TRBD2 agrees at 11 bases. Germline V gene sequence: CDR1 LGHNA, CDR2 YNFKEQ. The CDR3 length is 16 residues. V dropped 0 bases and J dropped 1; count of bases not matched to a gene: 0. The chain's CDR3 is CASSQELAGGTDTQYF. CDR3 DNA: TGTGCCAGCAGCCAAGAACTAGCGGGGGGCACAGATACGCAGTATTTT.

The rearrangement uses TRBV29-1 and TRBJ2-5; D remains ambiguous. Trimming removed 3 bases from V and 5 bases from J, with 16 bases in between. This CDR3 is built from 14 residues. Looked up from germline, CDR1 is SQVTM and CDR2 is ANQGSEA. The CDR3 loop is CSVDSGPARETQYF. CDR3 sequence (DNA): TGCAGCGTTGATTCTGGTCCCGCACGGGAGACCCAGTACTTC.

V usage is TRBV28 and J usage is TRBJ2-2; no definite D call. V lost 6 bases to trimming and J lost 3 bases, with 8 bases between them. This CDR3 is 13 amino acids long. Per germline, CDR1 MDHEN and CDR2 SYDVKM. CDR3 nucleotide sequence: TGTGCCAGCAGAATCACGGACACCGGGGAGCTGTTTTTT. It encodes CASRITDTGELFF.

This chain joins TRBV29-1 and TRBJ2-7, with TRBD2 matching over 9 bases. The CDR3 is 15 amino acids. The junction had 13 bases not matched to a gene; V was cut back by 8 bases and J by 2 bases. Germline CDR1 reads SQVTM; CDR2 reads ANQGSEA. The DNA for the CDR3 is TGCAGCCCGATATTTGTAGCGGGGGTGCCCTACGAGCAGTACTTC. This codes for CSPIFVAGVPYEQYF.

This chain links TRBV6-1 with TRBJ2-7, with D maybe TRBD1 (5 bases). CDR1 MNHNS and CDR2 SASEGT come from the germline V gene. Deletions cut 1 base from V and 5 bases from J, with 12 bases between. This CDR3 has 14 amino acids. CDR3: CASSEGNRFNEQYF. Written as DNA, the CDR3 is TGTGCCAGCAGTGAAGGGAACAGGTTTAACGAGCAGTACTTC.

This chain joins TRBV28 and TRBJ1-3; perhaps TRBD1 as D (5 bases). The V end was cut by 5 bases, the J end by 0 bases, with 14 bases between. The germline CDR1 and CDR2 sequences are MDHEN and SYDVKM. The CDR3 length is 16 residues. The CDR3 protein is CASSHRRRSSGNTIYF. DNA of the CDR3: TGTGCCAGCAGTCACAGGCGTAGGAGCTCTGGAAACACCATATATTTT.